The 18 T cell receptor beta chains presented below share a single source sample, sequenced in a study of response to subunit inactivated influenza vaccine. TCRdb fed the RT-PCR reads into MiXCR, producing one record per CDR3 protein. This sample has 800,000 to 1,000,000 distinct CDR3 sequences, with over 20% found just once. The specimen was PBMCs from blood, collected more than 4 days after vaccination. These receptors were taken from a man in his forties or fifties who received an inactivated influenza vaccine.

V usage is TRBV20-1 and J usage is TRBJ2-1, with 8 positions matching TRBD1. The trim removed 6 bases at V and 2 bases at J, leaving 9 bases unmatched. Germline V gene data show CDR1 as DFQATT and CDR2 as SNEGSKA (reference sequence). The CDR3 totals 15 residues. CDR3 coding DNA: TGCAGTGCCCGAATCGGACAGGGACCCTACAATGAGCAGTTCTTC. Its protein product is CSARIGQGPYNEQFF.

This clonotype was recorded only once. The gene calls are TRBV3-1 and TRBJ1-1, with D maybe TRBD1 (5 bases). Per the germline V gene, CDR1 is LGHDT and CDR2 is YNNKEL (reference sequence). V was clipped by 0 bases and J by 2 bases, with 10 bases between them. This CDR3 contains 15 residues. As DNA, the CDR3 is TGTGCCAGCAGCCAAGATTGGGACGAAAACACTGAAGCTTTCTTT. Amino acid sequence: CASSQDWDENTEAFF.

The rearrangement links TRBV20-1 to TRBJ2-3; perhaps TRBD2 as D (5 bases). CDR1 and CDR2 from the germline V gene are DFQATT and SNEGSKA (reference sequence). The CDR3 covers 14 residues. The V gene lost 6 bases and the J gene lost 2 bases, with 15 bases spanning the gap. CDR3 bases: TGCAGTGCCCCTGCGAGGGCTCACACAGATACGCAGTATTTT. Translating it yields CSAPARAHTDTQYF.

The chain carries TRBV12-3 or TRBV12-4 and TRBJ2-5; 7 bases line up with TRBD1. The CDR3 is 16 residues long. Trimming cost V 6 bases and J 1 base; bases outside gene matches: 11. The chain's CDR3 is CASRPPPGTAQETQYF. For the CDR3, the DNA is TGTGCCAGCAGACCCCCCCCCGGGACAGCCCAAGAGACCCAGTACTTC.

V usage is TRBV12-3 or TRBV12-4 and J usage is TRBJ2-5, with D hard to call. Trimming shortened V by 1 base and J by 2 bases, and 5 bases separated the two germline ends. There are 13 residues in the CDR3. Here the CDR3 DNA reads TGTGCCAGCAGTTTAGAAATACAAGAGACCCAGTACTTC. As protein: CASSLEIQETQYF.

This clonotype has more than one count but fewer than ten. The chain is built from TRBV20-1 and TRBJ2-7; TRBD2 agrees at 14 bases. V was pared by 5 bases and J by 4 bases, with 10 bases of the junction left unmatched. From germline, CDR1 is DFQATT and CDR2 SNEGSKA (reference sequence). This CDR3 contains 16 residues. The DNA for the CDR3 is TGCAGTGCTGTCCCCGGGACTAGCGGGAGTCTATACGAGCAGTACTTC. It encodes CSAVPGTSGSLYEQYF.

The chain joins TRBV7-8 to TRBJ2-5, with TRBD2 identical over 13 bases. This CDR3 spans 17 amino acids. Germline lookup yields CDR1 SGHVS and CDR2 FQNEAQ. J gave up 1 base and V 5 bases, and 7 bases lay outside the gene matches. This CDR3 is CASSPRLAGGLQETQYF. The CDR3, as DNA: TGTGCCAGCAGCCCGAGACTAGCGGGGGGCCTCCAAGAGACCCAGTACTTC. The full variable domain, rest sourced from reference TRBV7-8 and TRBJ2-5, is GAGVSQSPRYKVAKRGQDVALRCDPISGHVSLFWYQQALGQGPEFLTYFQNEAQLDKSGLPSDRFFAERPEGSVSTLKIQRTQQEDSAVYLCASSPRLAGGLQETQYFGPGTRLLVL.

This clonotype showed up just a few times. The chain is built from TRBV20-1 and TRBJ1-2; D remains ambiguous. Germline CDR1 is DFQATT and CDR2 is SNEGSKA (reference sequence). The V end was cut by 0 bases, the J end by 1 base, with 9 bases between. The CDR3 covers 14 residues. The CDR3 here is CSARDSSFNYGYTF. For the CDR3, the DNA is TGCAGTGCTAGAGATTCCAGCTTTAACTATGGCTACACCTTC.

The rearrangement links TRBV5-6 to TRBJ2-7; D unclear. The CDR3 contains 16 residues. Germline CDR1 is SGHDT and CDR2 is YYEEEE. Trimming pared 3 bases from V and 3 bases from J, leaving 19 bases between. CDR3 bases: TGTGCCAGCAGCTCGATTTACGGGTATTGGAGCTACGAGCAGTACTTC. Translation gives CASSSIYGYWSYEQYF.

The table lists this clonotype with a few counts. The rearrangement joins TRBV19 to TRBJ1-1, with 7 bases aligning to TRBD1. With 6 bases clipped from V and 5 bases from J, the junction kept 3 bases outside the gene matches. The CDR3 is made up of 12 amino acids. Germline lookup yields CDR1 LNHDA and CDR2 SQIVND (reference sequence). This CDR3 is CASSGQVTEAFF. Written as DNA, the CDR3 is TGTGCCAGTAGCGGACAGGTTACTGAAGCTTTCTTT.

This clonotype showed up just a few times. The V gene is TRBV20-1, the J gene TRBJ2-3; the match to TRBD2 covers 9 bases. CDR1 and CDR2 from the germline V gene are DFQATT and SNEGSKA (reference sequence). V lost 6 bases, J lost 2 bases, and 12 bases stayed unmatched. This CDR3 is 16 amino acids long. CDR3 region: CSAQGGSGSVTDTQYF. The CDR3, as DNA: TGCAGTGCCCAAGGGGGTAGCGGGAGTGTCACAGATACGCAGTATTTT.

This chain joins TRBV7-9 and TRBJ2-7, with 9 bases lining up with TRBD1. Germline V gene sequence: CDR1 SEHNR, CDR2 FQNEAQ (reference sequence). J was trimmed by 3 bases and V by 3 bases; bases with no gene match: 12. CDR3 length equals 17 residues. DNA of the CDR3: TGTGCCAGCAGCTTGGGAATAACCGGGACAGGGATCTACGAGCAGTACTTC. Protein: CASSLGITGTGIYEQYF. The full variable domain, in which reference TRBV7-9 and TRBJ2-7 provide the parts outside the CDR3, is DTGVSQNPRHKITKRGQNVTFRCDPISEHNRLYWYRQTLGQGPEFLTYFQNEAQLEKSRLLSDRFSAERPKGSFSTLEIQRTEQGDSAMYLCASSLGITGTGIYEQYFGPGTRLTVT.

This clonotype was seen more than once but under ten times. This rearrangement joins TRBV12-3 or TRBV12-4 to TRBJ1-5; 7 nucleotides agree with TRBD1. The CDR3 is 15 amino acids. V was clipped by 7 bases and J by 2 bases; unmatched bases: 8. The CDR3 protein is CASKRDSTRNQPQHF. The CDR3 DNA reads TGTGCCAGCAAAAGGGACAGTACCCGCAATCAGCCCCAGCATTTT.

This clonotype has just a few counts. The chain has TRBV12-3 or TRBV12-4 and TRBJ2-7; a weak D match, TRBD2 (7 bases). V was trimmed by 8 bases and J by 4 bases, leaving 18 bases between them. This CDR3 contains 14 residues. CDR3: CASGGLGGAYEQYF. The CDR3 DNA sequence: TGTGCCAGCGGAGGGCTGGGGGGGGCATACGAGCAGTACTTC.

The V and J genes are TRBV7-8 and TRBJ1-1; no reliable D call. This CDR3 region has 13 residues. The ends were cut back, 1 base at V and 5 bases at J, with 8 bases in the middle. From germline, CDR1 is SGHVS and CDR2 FQNEAQ. The CDR3 is CASSLGGWTEAFF. The CDR3 nucleotides are TGTGCCAGCAGCTTAGGAGGTTGGACTGAAGCTTTCTTT.

This clonotype was seen a few times. The rearrangement joins TRBV9 to TRBJ2-3, with a weak D call TRBD2 (7 bases). The CDR3 is 16 amino acids. Trimming pared 3 bases from V and 1 base from J, leaving 15 bases between. Germline lookup yields CDR1 SGDLS and CDR2 YYNGEE. The CDR3 nucleotides are TGTGCCAGCAGCGGGGGCGGGGGCTCGCGCACAGATACGCAGTATTTT. Protein: CASSGGGGSRTDTQYF.

This clonotype was picked up many times. The chain combines TRBV11-1 with TRBJ2-1; no clear D. The length of the CDR3 is 18 residues. The V gene lost 5 bases and the J gene lost 1 base, with 21 bases spanning the gap. Germline CDR1 is SGHAT and CDR2 is FQDESV (reference sequence). This CDR3 reads CASSPRQALMGSYNEQFF. CDR3 bases: TGTGCCAGCAGCCCCCGGCAGGCATTAATGGGTTCCTACAATGAGCAGTTCTTC.

The V gene is TRBV5-1, the J gene TRBJ2-3; D may be TRBD2 (6 bases). The germline V gene encodes CDR1 SGHRS and CDR2 YFSETQ. Trimming left V 4 bases short and J 0 bases short, with 9 bases between. The CDR3 has 14 amino acids. The CDR3 DNA is TGCGCCAGCAGCGCCCTAGCGAGCACAGATACGCAGTATTTT. This encodes CASSALASTDTQYF. Full variable domain (outside the CDR3, taken from reference TRBV5-1 and TRBJ2-3): KAGVTQTPRYLIKTRGQQVTLSCSPISGHRSVSWYQQTPGQGLQFLFEYFSETQRNKGNFPGRFSGRQFSNSRSEMNVSTLELGDSALYLCASSALASTDTQYFGPGTRLTVL.